This TCR beta chain was sequenced during a study of cytomegalovirus exposure and HLA in healthy donors (TCRdb year 2017). Regarding the study in general: An earlier analysis of a few hundred of the donors reported 250 to 350 Gb of sequence data and 117 million unique TCR beta sequences obtained from approximately 180 million T cells. An early release covering about 600 HLA-typed donors comprised approximately 290 gigabases of sequencing data and approximately 85 million unique TCR sequences. Of the approximately 400 genotyped donors, approximately 80% fell in the genetic ancestry cluster associated with self-reported Caucasian donors. The aim of the study was to test whether cataloging public T cell receptors could identify signatures of past pathogen exposure. The study used immunosequencing to profile the T cell repertoires of 600 to 850 subjects and linked those repertoires to cytomegalovirus serostatus. Besides the first cohort of hundreds of subjects, a separate validation cohort made up of 120 different subjects was used. To predict cytomegalovirus infection status, the study brought together high-throughput TCR immunosequencing, statistical association of individual TCRs with disease status, and machine learning. A later analysis re-analyzed previously published TCR beta repertoires from 600 to 850 donors and added high-resolution HLA genotyping to study TCR occurrence patterns. Rather than drawing on any new phenotypic data, the later analysis identified candidate immune exposures from TCR beta sequences and the way those sequences occurred across donors. An earlier analysis of 500 to 650 of the donors applied high-throughput TCR beta sequencing to assess whether each TCR beta V gene segment acted as functional or pseudogenic. Donor age, sex, ethnicity and CMV serostatus were collected together with the repertoire data. In a later genetic analysis, genome-wide SNP genotypes for about three fifths of the roughly 670 donors were used, and that subset was treated as a discovery cohort. Every repertoire in the discovery cohort had been generated on one and the same sequencing platform. HLA typing covered class I and class II loci at four-digit resolution. The number of donors typed differed by locus, with about 629-630 for A, B, C, DRB1 and DQB1, over 500 for DQA1, approximately 570 for DPA1, and some 470 for DPB1. A handful of DR-DQ haplotypes were handled as single units for association and clustering because linkage in the cohort was strong. Among a few hundred genotyped donors of the cohort, an average of about 240,000 unique TCR beta nucleotide sequences were sequenced per donor, around a sixth of them non-productive. The investigation overall reported the following: At a false discovery rate of 0.05, a later analysis linked roughly 17,000 TCR beta sequences to specific HLA alleles. The study gave a list of more than 150 TCR beta chains associated with cytomegalovirus. In an earlier analysis of fewer than 750 of the donors, most TCR beta V segments were observed in productive rearrangements about 90% or about 30% of the time, broadly matching IMGT annotations. A group of highly shared sequence variants was considered likely to be a technical artifact of the sequencing pipeline. A later genetic analysis reported fewer N-insertions in productive TCRs among donors in an Asian-associated ancestry cluster than the roughly 700-donor mean. Compared with equally common non-associated chains, HLA-associated TCR beta chains in a later analysis were more clonally expanded and had lower generation probabilities. Strong co-occurrence of HLA alleles, especially DR and DQ, made assigning TCR associations to individual alleles difficult. Some IMGT-functional V segments, including TRBV6-2 and TRBV6-3, could not be told apart with the 87-base-pair reads, so those segments were excluded. Correlated functional status among segregating V segments might reflect linkage disequilibrium, but an unknown experimental factor could not be ruled out. Most TCR sequences were seen in very few donors, while some public TCRs were found in many individuals. Presence/absence analyses assumed roughly uniform sequencing depth across donors, an assumption that may not hold. Only TCR beta chains were sequenced in this cohort, and the absence of alpha or paired-chain data limited detectable features. A further reported finding was that TCR beta sequences accurately predicted the HLA-A and HLA-B alleles for most subjects in the first cohort. Three of the identified cytomegalovirus-associated TCR beta chains were confirmed in vitro to be specific for cytomegalovirus antigens. It was suggested by the authors that the approach could potentially be generalized to other disease states and immunological phenotypes. In a later analysis, most CMV-associated TCR beta chains were found to appear HLA-restricted, with HLA associations seemingly driven largely by CMV exposure. According to a later analysis, TCR association rates differed among HLA loci, with DRB1 alleles showing the most associated TCRs and HLA-C alleles showing the fewest. The classifier was reported to diagnose cytomegalovirus status with high specificity and sensitivity in both the original and validation cohorts. The only immune exposure information available for the cohort was CMV serostatus. V-gene and J-gene trimming of TCR beta chains was associated with a missense DCLRE1C variant in a later genetic analysis, and the association was replicated in an independent cohort. Because counts were too low, roughly 18 rarely observed V segments, including chromosome 9 orphons, were left out of the earlier analysis of approximately 500 of the donors. Several of the top co-occurrence clusters appeared to be linked to parvovirus B19, influenza, CMV and Epstein-Barr virus, according to a later analysis. Because some donors lacked HLA typing at each locus, the association tests relied only on the typed subset.

As regards this clone: The specificity of this receptor is unknown. Base qualities are not recorded, but no much larger clone differs from it by a single base.

Library preparation was by the immunoSEQ multiplex PCR assay. The multiplex PCR relied on a mix of 60 forward primers for TCR Vbeta segments and 13 reverse primers for TCR Jbeta segments. The CDR3 region of rearranged TCR beta genes was amplified from genomic DNA with a multiplex PCR assay. Amplified TCR beta libraries were sequenced as 87-base-pair reads on the Illumina HiSeq System. Under the source paper's analysis protocol: A later analysis tallied tens of millions of unique TCR beta chains across the 640 or so repertoires, and approximately 11 million of those chains were shared by two or more donors. Raw reads were error-corrected and collapsed into unique sequences with a nearest-neighbor algorithm that merged closely related sequences to remove PCR and sequencing errors. V, D and J gene segments were assigned by aligning CDR3 sequences to IMGT reference sequences. Each retained sequence needed at least a six-nucleotide match to both a V gene segment and a J gene segment. A rearrangement counted as productive if the CDR3 had no stop codons and remained in frame with V and J, and every other rearrangement counted as non-productive. CDR3 was defined according to IMGT convention as the region running from the second conserved V-encoded cysteine to the conserved J-encoded phenylalanine. The earlier analysis of about 620 of the donors excluded sequences that lacked an unambiguous match to a single V gene segment. An earlier analysis of 500 to 700 of the donors classified V segments as functional when productive rearrangements were above 56.7% and as segregating when the standard deviation between donors was above 5%. A statistical classification framework was built to diagnose cytomegalovirus status from the catalog of TCR beta chain sequences. In a later analysis, V and J genes were assigned by comparing TCR nucleotide sequences against IMGT/GENE-DB human TR gene sequences. Using the TCRdist pipeline, a later analysis assigned CDR3 sequences along with most-parsimonious VDJ recombination scenarios. In a later analysis, every TCR beta chain was defined by the combination of its CDR3 amino acid sequence and its V-gene family, and reads without a unique V-gene family were dropped. As a way to deal with suspected cross-contamination and a sequencing artifact, a later analysis dropped 640 or so nucleotide sequences that were highly shared and had low generation probability. For each public chain, a later analysis derived a clonal expansion index from normalized ranks of inferred template counts within each repertoire. A later analysis computed generation probabilities with a VDJ recombination model fitted to out-of-frame rearrangements, and checked the results against IGoR. Hypergeometric tests were used in a later analysis to score TCR-TCR, TCR-HLA and TCR-CMV co-occurrence, with a repertoire-size bias correction applied to the TCR pairs. A later analysis estimated false discovery rates by permuting HLA or CMV assignments 20 times. In a later analysis, co-occurring TCRs were grouped with DBSCAN, and TCRdist sequence similarity was added when clustering was performed within HLA-allele-positive subsets. Co-occurrence clustering excluded repertoires with fewer than 30,000 or more than 120,000 public chains, plus five with anomalous nucleotide sharing. Drawn from immuneACCESS, this table holds only the in-frame rearrangements with V and J called that TCRdb kept. Clones are partly lost; checked studies trace under half to an unresolved V gene and leave the rest unexplained. The D gene and trimming were derived from the DNA, and the V and J assignments and clone size from that table. The sample table contains 55,000 to 80,000 clones; only one count was recorded for around 80% of them. The ten largest clones take up 9.7% of the sample.

Reading from cysteine to phenylalanine, the CDR3 counts 15 amino acids. Only CDR3 DNA remains: 45 bases, in frame from the first base. In the germline V gene, CDR1 corresponds to SGHAT and CDR2 to FQNNGV. Trimming removed 1 base from V and 2 bases from J; the gene matches leave 4 bases unexplained. In total, approximately 610 healthy bone marrow donors made up the cohort. At the time of sampling, every cohort member was nominally healthy, though immune exposures that went unrecorded were likely present. The donor was CMV seronegative and belonged to the group of over 350 seronegative cohort members. Each donor provided a peripheral blood sample, and peripheral blood mononuclear cells were used for TCR beta sequencing. Genomic DNA extraction from the blood cell samples was performed with the Qiagen DNeasy Blood Extraction Kit.

This chain joins TRBV11-2 to TRBJ2-5; TRBD1 fits 7 bases in the junction. The sequence derives from a man aged 35 to 55 in good health and CMV-seronegative. Sequencing input: PBMCs. The CDR3 protein sequence reads: CASSLVPGQQETQYF. The nucleotides read TGTGCCAGCAGCTTAGTGCCGGGACAGCAAGAGACCCAGTACTTC.